This TCR beta chain was recovered during a study of preoperative IRX-2 immunotherapy in early breast cancer. The treatment: preoperative locoregional IRX-2 cytokine immunotherapy. Samples came from a phase Ib trial of preoperative locoregional IRX-2 cytokine immunotherapy. The CDR3 totals 17 residues. Germline V gene data show CDR1 as LNHDA and CDR2 as SQIVND (reference sequence). With 2 bases clipped from V and 4 bases from J, the junction kept 8 bases outside the gene matches. Assay: immunoSEQ multiplex PCR; the TCRdb copy retains only in-frame clones and omits some. The sample consists of around 35,000 clones, about 95% of them appearing once.

This specimen was collected from a patient treated with IRX-2 immunotherapy. The V and J genes are TRBV19 and TRBJ2-3; TRBD2 agrees at 11 bases. This clonotype originated in a human donor with breast cancer. CDR3 sequence (DNA): TGTGCCAGTAGTATACGGCCTAGCGGGAGGCGGGCAGATACGCAGTATTTT. Protein product: CASSIRPSGRRADTQYF. The whole variable domain, filled in from reference TRBV19 and TRBJ2-3, reads DGGITQSPKYLFRKEGQNVTLSCEQNLNHDAMYWYRQDPGQGLRLIYYSQIVNDFQKGDIAEGYSVSREKKESFPLTVTSAQKNPTAFYLCASSIRPSGRRADTQYFGPGTRLTVL.